This T cell receptor beta chain was documented in a study of cytomegalovirus exposure and HLA in healthy donors. Study context: As an earlier analysis found, roughly 180 million T cells yielded about 120 million unique TCR beta sequences. Study-wide findings and caveats: An Asian-associated ancestry cluster reportedly showed fewer N-insertions than the roughly 670-donor mean in a later analysis. As was reported, the HLA-A and HLA-B alleles of most subjects were accurately predicted from TCR beta sequences. According to the study, 160 or so TCR beta chains were cytomegalovirus-associated.

PCR involved 60 Vbeta and 13 Jbeta primers. The repertoire was sequenced with immunoSEQ multiplex PCR; TCRdb's copy has only in-frame clones and lacks some. Of 150,000 to 200,000 clones listed, nearly 70% are singletons. Turning to this clone: Its matching antigen is unknown.

The clonotype originates from a man under 40 in good health and CMV-seropositive. The material sequenced was PBMCs.

CDR3 amino acids: CASRTQGDGYTF. DNA of the CDR3: TGTGCCAGCAGAACCCAGGGGGATGGCTACACCTTC. The chain carries TRBV28 and TRBJ1-2, with 7 bases that match TRBD1. The V gene's germline CDR1 is MDHEN and CDR2 SYDVKM. With V trimmed by 6 bases and J by 6 bases, 4 bases remained unmatched. The CDR3 runs to 12 residues.